This T cell receptor beta chain emerged from a study of OX40 agonist ivuxolimab in advanced cancers. Study-level information: Of the participants, roughly 40% had some prior anti-PD-1, anti-PD-L1 or anti-CTLA-4 therapy, which was allowed.

With regard to this clone: The antigen is not known.

TCRdb's table, derived via immunoSEQ multiplex PCR, lists solely in-frame clones and lacks some. The sample has some 11,000 clones, about 86% seen once. General study findings and limits: With doses of 0.1-3.0 mg/kg, partial responders showed among the lowest clonal expansion.

This receptor was identified in an adult with an advanced solid tumor such as melanoma, head and neck, liver or kidney cancer. Sequencing was performed on CD4+ or CD8+ T cells sorted from blood, taken in a trial of the OX40 agonist ivuxolimab.

Written as DNA, the CDR3 is TGTGCCAGCAGCTCCCGGGACAAGTCCTACGAGCAGTACTTC. Its protein is CASSSRDKSYEQYF. The chain has TRBV7-9 and TRBJ2-7, with a tentative D call TRBD1 (6 bases). Trimming removed 4 bases from V and 1 base from J, with 11 bases in between. Per the germline V gene, CDR1 is SEHNR and CDR2 is FQNEAQ (reference sequence). The CDR3 spans 14 residues.